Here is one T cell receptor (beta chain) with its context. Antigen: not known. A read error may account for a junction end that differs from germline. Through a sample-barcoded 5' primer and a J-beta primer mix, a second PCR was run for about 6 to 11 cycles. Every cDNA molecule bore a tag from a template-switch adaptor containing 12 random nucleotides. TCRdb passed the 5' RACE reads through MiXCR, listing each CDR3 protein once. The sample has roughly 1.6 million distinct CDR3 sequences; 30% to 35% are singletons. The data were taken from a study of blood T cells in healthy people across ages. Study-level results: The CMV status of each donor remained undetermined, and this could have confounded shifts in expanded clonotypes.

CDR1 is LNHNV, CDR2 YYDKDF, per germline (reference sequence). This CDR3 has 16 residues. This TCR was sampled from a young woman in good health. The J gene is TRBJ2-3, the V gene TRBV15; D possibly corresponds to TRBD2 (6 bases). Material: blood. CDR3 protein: CAASRRSAGSTDTQYF. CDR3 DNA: TGTGCCGCCAGCAGACGGTCGGCGGGAAGCACAGATACGCAGTATTTT.